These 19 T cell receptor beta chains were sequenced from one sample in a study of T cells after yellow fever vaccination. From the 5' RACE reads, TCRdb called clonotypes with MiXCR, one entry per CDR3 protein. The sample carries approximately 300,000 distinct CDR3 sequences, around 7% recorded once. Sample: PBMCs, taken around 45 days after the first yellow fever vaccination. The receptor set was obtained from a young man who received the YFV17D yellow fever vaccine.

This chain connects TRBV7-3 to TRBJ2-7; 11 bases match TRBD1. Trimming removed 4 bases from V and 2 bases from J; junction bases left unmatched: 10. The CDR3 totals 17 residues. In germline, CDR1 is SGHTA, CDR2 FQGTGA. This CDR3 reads CASSSSRDRGAAYEQYV. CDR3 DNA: TGTGCCAGCAGCTCGTCCCGGGACAGGGGGGCTGCCTACGAGCAGTACGTC.

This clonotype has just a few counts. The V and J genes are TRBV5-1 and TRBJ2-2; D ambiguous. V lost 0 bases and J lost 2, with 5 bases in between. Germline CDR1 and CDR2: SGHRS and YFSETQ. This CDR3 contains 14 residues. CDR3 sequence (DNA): TGCGCCAGCAGCTTGGGCATTAACACCGGGGAGCTGTTTTTT. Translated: CASSLGINTGELFF.

CDR3 coding DNA: TGCGCCAGCAGCCAAGTTCTTGGACAGGGGGGATCACCCCTCCACTTT. It codes for CASSQVLGQGGSPLHF. The J gene is TRBJ1-6, the V gene TRBV4-3; 10 nucleotides align to TRBD1. Germline loops: CDR1 LGHNA, CDR2 YSLEER. This CDR3 region has 16 residues. V was clipped by 1 base and J by 10 bases; unmatched bases: 7.

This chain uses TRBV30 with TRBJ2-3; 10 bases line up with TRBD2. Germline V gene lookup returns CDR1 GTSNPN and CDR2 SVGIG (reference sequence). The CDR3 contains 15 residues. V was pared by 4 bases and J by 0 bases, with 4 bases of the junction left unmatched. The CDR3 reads CAWKIAGGSTDTQYF. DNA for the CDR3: TGTGCCTGGAAAATAGCGGGGGGTAGCACAGATACGCAGTATTTT.

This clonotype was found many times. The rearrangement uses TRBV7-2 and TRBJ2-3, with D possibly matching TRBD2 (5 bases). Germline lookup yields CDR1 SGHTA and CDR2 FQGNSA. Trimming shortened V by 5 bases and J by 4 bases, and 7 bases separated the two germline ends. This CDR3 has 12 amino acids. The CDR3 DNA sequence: TGTGCCAGCAGCGACTACGCAGATACGCAGTATTTT. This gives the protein CASSDYADTQYF.

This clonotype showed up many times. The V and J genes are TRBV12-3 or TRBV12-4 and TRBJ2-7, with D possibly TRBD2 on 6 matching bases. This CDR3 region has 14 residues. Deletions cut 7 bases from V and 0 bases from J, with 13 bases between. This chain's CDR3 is CASTPGDSSYEQYF. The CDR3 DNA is TGTGCCAGCACCCCCGGGGACTCCTCCTACGAGCAGTACTTC.

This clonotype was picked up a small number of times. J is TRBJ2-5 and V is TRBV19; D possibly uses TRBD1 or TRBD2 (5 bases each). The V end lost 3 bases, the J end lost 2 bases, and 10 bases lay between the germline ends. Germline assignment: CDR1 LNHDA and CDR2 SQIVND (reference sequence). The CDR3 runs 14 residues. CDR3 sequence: CASSIGGEQETQYF. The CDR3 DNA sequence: TGTGCCAGTAGTATTGGGGGTGAGCAAGAGACCCAGTACTTC.

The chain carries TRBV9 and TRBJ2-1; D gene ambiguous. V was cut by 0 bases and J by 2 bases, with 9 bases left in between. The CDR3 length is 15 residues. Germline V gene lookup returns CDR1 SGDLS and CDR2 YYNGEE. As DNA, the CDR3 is TGTGCCAGCAGCGTAGGGTCGGAGCCCTACAATGAGCAGTTCTTC. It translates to CASSVGSEPYNEQFF. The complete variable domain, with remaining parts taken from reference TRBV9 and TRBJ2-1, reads DSGVTQTPKHLITATGQRVTLRCSPRSGDLSVYWYQQSLDQGLQFLIQYYNGEERAKGNILERFSAQQFPDLHSELNLSSLELGDSALYFCASSVGSEPYNEQFFGPGTRLTVL.

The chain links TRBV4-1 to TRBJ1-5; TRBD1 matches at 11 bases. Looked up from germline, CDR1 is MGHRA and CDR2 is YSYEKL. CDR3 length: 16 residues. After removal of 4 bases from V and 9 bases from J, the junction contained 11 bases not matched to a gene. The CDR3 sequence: CASSRTGGGLNGPQHF. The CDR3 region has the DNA TGCGCCAGCAGCCGGACAGGGGGCGGCTTGAATGGGCCCCAGCATTTT.

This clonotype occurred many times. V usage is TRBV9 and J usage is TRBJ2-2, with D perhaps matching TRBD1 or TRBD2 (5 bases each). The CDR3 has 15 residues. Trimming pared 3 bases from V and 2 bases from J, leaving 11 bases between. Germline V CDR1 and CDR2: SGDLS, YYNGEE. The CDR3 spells CASSAGTGNTGELFF. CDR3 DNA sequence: TGTGCCAGCAGCGCTGGGACGGGTAACACCGGGGAGCTGTTTTTT.

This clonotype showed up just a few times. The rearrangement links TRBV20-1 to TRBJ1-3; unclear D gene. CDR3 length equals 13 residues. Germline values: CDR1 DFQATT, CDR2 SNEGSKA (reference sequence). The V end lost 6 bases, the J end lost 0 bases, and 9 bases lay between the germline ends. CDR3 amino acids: CSAVKNSGNTIYF. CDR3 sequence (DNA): TGCAGTGCCGTCAAAAACTCTGGAAACACCATATATTTT.

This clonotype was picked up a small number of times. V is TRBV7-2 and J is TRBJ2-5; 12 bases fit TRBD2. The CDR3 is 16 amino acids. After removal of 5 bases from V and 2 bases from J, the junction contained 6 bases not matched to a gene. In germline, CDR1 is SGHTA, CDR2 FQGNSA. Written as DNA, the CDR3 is TGTGCCAGCAGCACCACCCTAGCGGGGGGGCAAGAGACCCAGTACTTC. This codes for CASSTTLAGGQETQYF.

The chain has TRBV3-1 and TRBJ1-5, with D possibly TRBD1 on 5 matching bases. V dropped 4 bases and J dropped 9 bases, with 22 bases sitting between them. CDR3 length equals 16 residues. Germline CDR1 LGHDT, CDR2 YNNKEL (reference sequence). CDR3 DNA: TGTGCCAGCAGCCCGTCCCCGGGGACCCACATCCCGCCCCAGCATTTT. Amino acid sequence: CASSPSPGTHIPPQHF.

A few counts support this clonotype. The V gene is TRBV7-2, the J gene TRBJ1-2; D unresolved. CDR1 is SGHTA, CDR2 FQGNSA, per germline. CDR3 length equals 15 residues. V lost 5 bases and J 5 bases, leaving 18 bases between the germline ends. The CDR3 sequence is CASSLWALPEYGYTF. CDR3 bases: TGTGCCAGCAGCCTCTGGGCCCTCCCGGAATATGGCTACACCTTC.

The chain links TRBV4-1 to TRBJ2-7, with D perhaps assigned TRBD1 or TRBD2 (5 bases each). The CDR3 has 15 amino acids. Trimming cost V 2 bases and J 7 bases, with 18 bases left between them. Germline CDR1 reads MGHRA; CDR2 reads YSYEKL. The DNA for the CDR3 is TGCGCCAGCAGCCAACAACTAGGGGATCCAGGGGAGCAGTACTTC. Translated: CASSQQLGDPGEQYF.

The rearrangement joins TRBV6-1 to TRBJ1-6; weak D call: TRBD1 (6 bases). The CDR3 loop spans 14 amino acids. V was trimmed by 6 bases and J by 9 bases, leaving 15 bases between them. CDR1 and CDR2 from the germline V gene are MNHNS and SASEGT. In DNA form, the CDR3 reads TGTGCCAGCAGCCCTCGAGGGACAAGTTCACCCCTCCACTTT. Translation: CASSPRGTSSPLHF.

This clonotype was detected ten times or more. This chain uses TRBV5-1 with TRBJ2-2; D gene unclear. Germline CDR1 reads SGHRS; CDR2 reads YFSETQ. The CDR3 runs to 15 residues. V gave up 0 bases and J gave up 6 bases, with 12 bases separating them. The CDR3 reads CASSLDPNNAGELFF. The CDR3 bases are TGCGCCAGCAGCTTGGACCCAAACAACGCCGGGGAGCTGTTTTTT.

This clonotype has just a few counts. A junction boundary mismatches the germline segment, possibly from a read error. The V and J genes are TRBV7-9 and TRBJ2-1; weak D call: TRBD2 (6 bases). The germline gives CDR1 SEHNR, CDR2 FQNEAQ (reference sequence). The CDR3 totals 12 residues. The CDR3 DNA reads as TGTGCCAGCAGTTCAGACTGGAGGGACCAGGACTTC. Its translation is CASSSDWRDQDF.

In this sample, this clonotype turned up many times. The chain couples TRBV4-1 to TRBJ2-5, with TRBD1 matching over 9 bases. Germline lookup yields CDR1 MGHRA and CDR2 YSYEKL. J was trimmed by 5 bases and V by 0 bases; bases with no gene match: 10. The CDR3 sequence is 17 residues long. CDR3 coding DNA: TGCGCCAGCAGCCAAGATCGGGACAGGGTCGAAGGGGAGACCCAGTACTTC. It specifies CASSQDRDRVEGETQYF.